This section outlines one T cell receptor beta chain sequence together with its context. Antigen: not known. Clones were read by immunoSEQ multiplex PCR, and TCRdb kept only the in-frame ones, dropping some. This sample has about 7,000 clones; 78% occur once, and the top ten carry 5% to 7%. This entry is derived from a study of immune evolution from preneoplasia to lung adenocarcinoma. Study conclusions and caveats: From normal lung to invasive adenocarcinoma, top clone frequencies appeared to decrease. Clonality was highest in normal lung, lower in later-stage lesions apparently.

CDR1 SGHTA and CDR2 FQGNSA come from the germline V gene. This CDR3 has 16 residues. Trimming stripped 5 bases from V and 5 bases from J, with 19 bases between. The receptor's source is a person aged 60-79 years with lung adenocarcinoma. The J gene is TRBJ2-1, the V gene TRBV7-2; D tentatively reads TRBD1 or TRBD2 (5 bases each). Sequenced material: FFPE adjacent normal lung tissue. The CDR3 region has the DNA TGTGCCAGCAGCCCTTCTGGGCCGAGGGGAGACAATGAGCAGTTCTTC. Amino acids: CASSPSGPRGDNEQFF.